The 13 T cell receptor beta chains below all came from one sample that was sequenced in a study of blood T cell repertoires in COVID-19. The assay was immunoSEQ multiplex PCR, and TCRdb's table has in-frame clones only and misses some. The table has approximately 100,000 clones, roughly 92% seen once. Sequenced input: peripheral blood. The receptors originated from an older man with acute or convalescent COVID-19.

CDR3 sequence reads: CASSPRQADTQYF. The CDR3 DNA reads as TGTGCCAGCAGCCCCAGACAGGCAGATACGCAGTATTTT. The chain is built from TRBV11-2 and TRBJ2-3; maybe TRBD1 (6 bases). V was cut by 5 bases and J by 4 bases, with 10 bases left in between. CDR3 length: 13 amino acids. From germline, CDR1 is SGHAT and CDR2 FQNNGV.

The V call is TRBV7-9, the J call TRBJ2-7; 7 nucleotides align to TRBD1. The CDR3 length is 15 residues. Trimming at V came to 2 bases and at J to 0 bases, leaving 4 bases not matched to a gene. CDR1 SEHNR and CDR2 FQNEAQ come from the germline V gene (reference sequence). CDR3 sequence reads: CASSLTGAFSYEQYF. CDR3 coding DNA: TGTGCCAGCAGCTTAACAGGGGCCTTCTCCTACGAGCAGTACTTC. Looking up the rest from reference TRBV7-9 and TRBJ2-7 gives the full variable domain: DTGVSQNPRHKITKRGQNVTFRCDPISEHNRLYWYRQTLGQGPEFLTYFQNEAQLEKSRLLSDRFSAERPKGSFSTLEIQRTEQGDSAMYLCASSLTGAFSYEQYFGPGTRLTVT.

The chain uses TRBV21-1 and TRBJ2-1; TRBD2 is taken as the D call from the table, unchecked against the DNA. TRBV21-1 corresponds to a pseudogene. There are 13 residues in the CDR3. The CDR3 sequence: CASSTLVNNEQFF. The CDR3 DNA sequence: TGTGCCAGCAGCACACTAGTGAACAATGAGCAGTTCTTC.

This chain connects TRBV28 to TRBJ2-7; the match to TRBD2 covers 12 bases. Germline V lookup: CDR1 MDHEN, CDR2 SYDVKM. The CDR3 contains 16 residues. Trimming at V came to 5 bases and at J to 1 base, leaving 6 bases not matched to a gene. CDR3 coding DNA: TGTGCCAGCAGTATTCGGGGGACTAGCGGGTCCTACGAGCAGTACTTC. This translates into CASSIRGTSGSYEQYF. The whole variable domain, filled in from reference TRBV28 and TRBJ2-7, reads DVKVTQSSRYLVKRTGEKVFLECVQDMDHENMFWYRQDPGLGLRLIYFSYDVKMKEKGDIPEGYSVSREKKERFSLILESASTNQTSMYLCASSIRGTSGSYEQYFGPGTRLTVT.

V usage is TRBV6-5 and J usage is TRBJ1-6; D remains unclear. Germline loops: CDR1 MNHEY, CDR2 SVGAGI. The V end lost 0 bases, the J end lost 8 bases, and 14 bases lay between the germline ends. CDR3 length: 16 residues. CDR3 residues: CASSYSSTIPHSPLHF. CDR3 DNA sequence: TGTGCCAGCAGTTACTCGAGTACCATTCCTCATTCACCCCTCCACTTT.

The V gene is TRBV2, the J gene TRBJ1-6; D possibly corresponds to TRBD1 (6 bases). The germline gives CDR1 SNHLY, CDR2 FYNNEI. The CDR3 covers 13 residues. V was trimmed by 8 bases and J by 5 bases, leaving 10 bases between them. CDR3 sequence: CASGQINNSPLHF. The CDR3 DNA follows: TGTGCCAGCGGACAGATAAATAATTCACCCCTCCACTTT.

The sample holds a few counts of this clone. The J gene is TRBJ2-2, the V gene TRBV24-1, with 9 nucleotides matching TRBD2. The CDR3 has 16 residues. The germline gives CDR1 KGHDR, CDR2 SFDVKD. J gave up 7 bases and V 7 bases, and 12 bases lay outside the gene matches. CDR3 amino acids: CATSKAGGPDGGELFF. CDR3 sequence (DNA): TGTGCCACCAGCAAGGCGGGAGGGCCCGATGGCGGGGAGCTGTTTTTT.

The chain carries TRBV6-2 or TRBV6-3 and TRBJ1-5; 8 bases are a match to TRBD1. The ends lost 2 bases at V and 5 bases at J; junction bases unmatched: 11. The germline V gene encodes CDR1 MNHEY and CDR2 SVGEGT. CDR3 size: 17 residues. The CDR3 sequence: CASSYGRTGRRDQPQHF. The CDR3 nucleotides read TGTGCCAGCAGTTACGGGCGGACAGGGAGGAGGGATCAGCCCCAGCATTTT.

The J gene is TRBJ2-3, the V gene TRBV5-5; D is unclear. V shed 1 base and J shed 4 bases, with 7 bases lying between them. The CDR3 contains 13 residues. In germline, CDR1 is SGHKS, CDR2 YYEKEE (reference sequence). This chain's CDR3 is CASSLPGADTQYF. The CDR3 bases are TGTGCCAGCAGCTTGCCAGGCGCAGATACGCAGTATTTT.

The chain joins TRBV27 to TRBJ2-3; 9 bases line up with TRBD2. Germline V gene data show CDR1 as MNHEY and CDR2 as SMNVEV (reference sequence). CDR3 length equals 16 residues. J lost 1 base, V lost 5 bases, and 7 bases had no gene match. The CDR3 loop is CASSPISGGGTDTQYF. As DNA, the CDR3 is TGTGCCAGCAGTCCAATTAGCGGGGGAGGCACAGATACGCAGTATTTT.

The V call is TRBV7-4, the J call TRBJ1-5, with D possibly TRBD1 on 6 matching bases. V was clipped by 5 bases and J by 5 bases, with 19 bases between them. The length of the CDR3 is 16 residues. In germline, CDR1 is SGHVT, CDR2 SQSDAQ. The CDR3 DNA follows: TGTGCCAGCAGCCCCGATGAGGGGGACGGGCATCAGCCCCAGCATTTT. Translated, it gives CASSPDEGDGHQPQHF.

The rearrangement joins TRBV6-5 to TRBJ2-1; the D is unclear. The CDR3 sequence is 16 residues long. The germline gives CDR1 MNHEY, CDR2 SVGAGI. The V and J ends lost 0 bases and 6 bases respectively, with 15 bases between them. The CDR3 region is CASSYSSLVTPNEQFF. The CDR3 DNA reads TGTGCCAGCAGTTACTCGTCTCTAGTGACCCCCAATGAGCAGTTCTTC.

This clone was picked up one time. This chain links TRBV28 with TRBJ2-4; possibly TRBD2 for D (7 bases). Between the trimmed V and J ends, which lost 3 bases and 1 base, there was a span of 13 bases. Germline V gene sequence: CDR1 MDHEN, CDR2 SYDVKM. This CDR3 has 16 amino acids. The CDR3 spells CASSLGGASAKNIQYF. The CDR3 nucleotides read TGTGCCAGCAGTTTGGGGGGGGCCTCGGCCAAAAACATTCAGTACTTC.